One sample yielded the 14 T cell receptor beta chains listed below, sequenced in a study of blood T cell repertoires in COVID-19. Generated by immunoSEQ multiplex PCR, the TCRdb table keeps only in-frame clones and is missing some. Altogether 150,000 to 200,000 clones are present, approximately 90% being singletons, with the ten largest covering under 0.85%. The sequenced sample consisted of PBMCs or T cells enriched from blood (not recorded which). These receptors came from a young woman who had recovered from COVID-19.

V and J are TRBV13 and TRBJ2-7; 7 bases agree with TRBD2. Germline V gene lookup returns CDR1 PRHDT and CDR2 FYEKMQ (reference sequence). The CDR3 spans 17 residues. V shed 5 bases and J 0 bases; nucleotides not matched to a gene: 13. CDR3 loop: CASSTQPPGGPSYEQYF. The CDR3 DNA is TGTGCCAGCAGCACGCAACCCCCGGGGGGTCCCTCCTACGAGCAGTACTTC. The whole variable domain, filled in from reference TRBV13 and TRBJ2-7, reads AAGVIQSPRHLIKEKRETATLKCYPIPRHDTVYWYQQGPGQDPQFLISFYEKMQSDKGSIPDRFSAQQFSDYHSELNMSSLELGDSALYFCASSTQPPGGPSYEQYFGPGTRLTVT.

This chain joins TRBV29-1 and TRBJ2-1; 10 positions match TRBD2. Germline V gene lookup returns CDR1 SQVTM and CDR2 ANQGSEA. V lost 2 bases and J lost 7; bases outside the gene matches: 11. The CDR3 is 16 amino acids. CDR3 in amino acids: CSVEILWSGRANEQFF. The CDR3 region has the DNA TGCAGCGTTGAAATTTTATGGAGCGGGAGGGCGAATGAGCAGTTCTTC.

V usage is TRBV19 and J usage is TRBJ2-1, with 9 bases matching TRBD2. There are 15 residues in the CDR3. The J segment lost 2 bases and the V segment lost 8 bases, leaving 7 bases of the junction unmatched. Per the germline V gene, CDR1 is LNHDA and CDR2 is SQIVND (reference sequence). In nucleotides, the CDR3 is TGTGCCAGTTCTGGCGGGAGGGGCCCCTACAATGAGCAGTTCTTC. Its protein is CASSGGRGPYNEQFF.

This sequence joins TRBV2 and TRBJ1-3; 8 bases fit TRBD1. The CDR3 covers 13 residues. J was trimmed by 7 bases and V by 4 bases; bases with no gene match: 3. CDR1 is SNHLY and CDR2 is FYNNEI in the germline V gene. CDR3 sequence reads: CASSADRENTIYF. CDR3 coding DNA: TGTGCCAGCAGTGCGGACAGGGAGAACACCATATATTTT.

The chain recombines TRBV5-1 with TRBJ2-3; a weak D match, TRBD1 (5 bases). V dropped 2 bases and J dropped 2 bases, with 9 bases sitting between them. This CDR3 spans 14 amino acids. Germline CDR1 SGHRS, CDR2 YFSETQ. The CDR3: CASSLGHPTDTQYF. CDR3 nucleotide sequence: TGCGCCAGCAGCTTAGGACATCCCACAGATACGCAGTATTTT.

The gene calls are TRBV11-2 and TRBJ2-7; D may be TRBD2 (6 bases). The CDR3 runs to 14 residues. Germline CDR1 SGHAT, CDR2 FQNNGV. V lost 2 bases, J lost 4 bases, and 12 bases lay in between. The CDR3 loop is CASSLSGVTYEQYF. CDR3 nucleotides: TGTGCCAGCAGCTTATCGGGAGTAACTTACGAGCAGTACTTC.

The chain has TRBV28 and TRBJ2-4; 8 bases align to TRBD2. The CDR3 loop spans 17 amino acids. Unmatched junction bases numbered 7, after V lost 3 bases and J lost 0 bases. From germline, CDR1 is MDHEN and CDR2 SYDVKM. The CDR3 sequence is CASSFPRAGVAKNIQYF. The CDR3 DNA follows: TGTGCCAGCAGTTTTCCGCGAGCGGGGGTAGCCAAAAACATTCAGTACTTC.

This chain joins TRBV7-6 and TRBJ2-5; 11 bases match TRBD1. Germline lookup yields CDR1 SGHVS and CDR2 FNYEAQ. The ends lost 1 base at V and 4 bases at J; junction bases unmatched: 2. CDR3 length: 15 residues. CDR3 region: CASSLGTGGLETQYF. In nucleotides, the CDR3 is TGTGCCAGCAGCTTAGGGACAGGGGGCCTAGAGACCCAGTACTTC.

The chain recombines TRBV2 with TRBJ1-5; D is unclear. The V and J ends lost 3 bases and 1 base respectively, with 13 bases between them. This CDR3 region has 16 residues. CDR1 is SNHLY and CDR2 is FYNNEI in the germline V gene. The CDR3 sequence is CASSDKRVLSNQPQHF. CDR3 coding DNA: TGTGCCAGCAGTGATAAGAGGGTCCTAAGCAATCAGCCCCAGCATTTT. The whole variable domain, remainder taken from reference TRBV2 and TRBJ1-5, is EPEVTQTPSHQVTQMGQEVILRCVPISNHLYFYWYRQILGQKVEFLVSFYNNEISEKSEIFDDQFSVERPDGSNFTLKIRSTKLEDSAMYFCASSDKRVLSNQPQHFGDGTRLSIL.

DNA for the CDR3: TGTGCCAGCAGTCCCGGGACTAGCGGGAAGGGGCTGTCCTACGAGCAGTACTTC. Translation gives CASSPGTSGKGLSYEQYF. The chain joins TRBV2 to TRBJ2-7; 13 nucleotides match TRBD2. Germline CDR1 SNHLY, CDR2 FYNNEI. J was trimmed by 1 base and V by 5 bases; bases with no gene match: 11. This CDR3 contains 18 residues.

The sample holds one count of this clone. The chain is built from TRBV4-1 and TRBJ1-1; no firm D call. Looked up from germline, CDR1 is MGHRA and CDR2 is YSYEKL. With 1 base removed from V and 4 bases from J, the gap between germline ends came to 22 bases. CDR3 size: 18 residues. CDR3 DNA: TGCGCCAGCAGCCAAGCCCCTCGCGGGGTCCGGTGGGGCACTGAAGCTTTCTTT. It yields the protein CASSQAPRGVRWGTEAFF.

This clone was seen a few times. The CDR3: CASSDSPAGGSAGELFF. The CDR3 region has the DNA TGTGCCAGCAGTGACTCACCAGCGGGAGGAAGCGCCGGGGAGCTGTTTTTT. The V gene is TRBV6-4, the J gene TRBJ2-2, with 9 bases fitting TRBD2. J was trimmed by 6 bases and V by 0 bases; bases with no gene match: 8. CDR3 size: 17 residues. Germline V gene data show CDR1 as MRHNA and CDR2 as SNTAGT.

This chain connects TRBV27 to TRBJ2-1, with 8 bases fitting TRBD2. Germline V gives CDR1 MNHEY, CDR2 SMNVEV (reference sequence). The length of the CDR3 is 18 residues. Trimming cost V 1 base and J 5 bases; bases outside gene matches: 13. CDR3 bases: TGTGCCAGCAGTTTATATAAATCCGTAGCGGGAATTAACAATGAGCAGTTCTTC. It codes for CASSLYKSVAGINNEQFF.

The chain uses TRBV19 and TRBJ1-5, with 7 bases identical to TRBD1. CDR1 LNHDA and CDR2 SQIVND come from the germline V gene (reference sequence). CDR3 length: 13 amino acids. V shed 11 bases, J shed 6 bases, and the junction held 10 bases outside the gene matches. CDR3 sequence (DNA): TGTGCCGGCTCGACAGGGCGGGGTCAGCCCCAGCATTTT. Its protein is CAGSTGRGQPQHF.